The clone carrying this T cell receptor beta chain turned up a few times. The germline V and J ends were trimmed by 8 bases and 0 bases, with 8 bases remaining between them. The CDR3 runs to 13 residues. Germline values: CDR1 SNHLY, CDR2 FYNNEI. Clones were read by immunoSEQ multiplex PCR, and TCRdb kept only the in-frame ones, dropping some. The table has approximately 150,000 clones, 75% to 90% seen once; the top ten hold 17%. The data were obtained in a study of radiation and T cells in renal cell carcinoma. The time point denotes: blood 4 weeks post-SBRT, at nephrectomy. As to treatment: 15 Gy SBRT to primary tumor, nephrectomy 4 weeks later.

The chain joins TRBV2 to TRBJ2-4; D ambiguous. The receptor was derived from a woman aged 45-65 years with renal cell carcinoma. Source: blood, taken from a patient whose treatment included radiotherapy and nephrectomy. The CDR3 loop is CASEILAKNIQYF. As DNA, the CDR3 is TGTGCCAGCGAGATACTAGCCAAAAACATTCAGTACTTC.